The 19 T cell receptor beta chains below were found in one sample sequenced in a study of blood T cell repertoires in COVID-19. Clones were sequenced by immunoSEQ multiplex PCR, and TCRdb holds only the in-frame ones, with some missing. The table records a few hundred thousand clones, around four fifths of them present only once. Input material: peripheral blood. The origin of the receptors is a woman in her forties or fifties with active or convalescent COVID-19.

The gene calls are TRBV2 and TRBJ1-2; 7 positions agree with TRBD1. The CDR3 extends over 13 amino acids. The V gene's germline CDR1 is SNHLY and CDR2 FYNNEI. After removal of 4 bases from V and 8 bases from J, the junction contained 7 bases not matched to a gene. DNA of the CDR3: TGTGCCAGCAGTGTCGAGGGGGCGTCCGGCTACACCTTC. Protein: CASSVEGASGYTF.

The V gene is TRBV5-1, the J gene TRBJ1-2; D unclear. The CDR3 totals 16 residues. The V end was cut by 3 bases, the J end by 2 bases, with 17 bases between. Germline V gene lookup returns CDR1 SGHRS and CDR2 YFSETQ. The chain's CDR3 is CASSSSPPHANYGYTF. DNA for the CDR3: TGCGCCAGCAGCTCCTCCCCCCCGCACGCGAACTATGGCTACACCTTC.

V usage is TRBV7-9 and J usage is TRBJ2-7; 9 bases agree with TRBD1. Looked up from germline, CDR1 is SEHNR and CDR2 is FQNEAQ (reference sequence). The CDR3 sequence is 16 residues long. V trimming: 3 bases; J trimming: 5 bases; junction bases outside the gene matches: 11. The CDR3 sequence is CASSFQRGTGSDEQYF. CDR3 nucleotides: TGTGCCAGCAGCTTCCAGAGAGGGACAGGGAGCGACGAGCAGTACTTC.

The chain has TRBV5-1 and TRBJ2-7; 8 positions match TRBD2. The V gene's germline CDR1 is SGHRS and CDR2 YFSETQ. CDR3 length: 14 residues. With V trimmed by 2 bases and J by 2 bases, 3 bases remained unmatched. This CDR3 is CASSFSGMTYEQYF. In DNA, the CDR3 is TGCGCCAGCAGCTTTAGCGGGATGACCTACGAGCAGTACTTC.

The chain carries TRBV30 and TRBJ2-1; TRBD1 agrees at 10 bases. The CDR3 spans 12 residues. After removal of 5 bases from V and 6 bases from J, the junction contained 1 base not matched to a gene. Germline CDR1 GTSNPN, CDR2 SVGIG (reference sequence). The CDR3 DNA sequence: TGTGCCTGGGGACAGGGGGTCAATGAGCAGTTCTTC. It codes for CAWGQGVNEQFF. The variable domain in full, with the rest retrieved from reference TRBV30 and TRBJ2-1, is SQTIHQWPATLVQPVGSPLSLECTVEGTSNPNLYWYRQAAGRGLQLLFYSVGIGQISSEVPQNLSASRPQDRQFILSSKKLLLSDSGFYLCAWGQGVNEQFFGPGTRLTVL.

About this clone: The junction departs from germline at one end; a sequencing error may be responsible. The V call is TRBV28, the J call TRBJ1-4, with unresolved D. The length of the CDR3 is 14 residues. Germline assignment: CDR1 MDHEN and CDR2 SYDVKM. CDR3 amino acids: CANSFPSGNEKLFF. Written as DNA, the CDR3 is TGTGCCAACAGTTTCCCCTCGGGAAATGAAAAACTGTTTTTT.

This chain uses TRBV18 with TRBJ2-2; D unclear. Germline-derived CDR1 and CDR2 are KGHSH and LQKENI. Deletions cut 3 bases from V and 4 bases from J, with 9 bases between. This CDR3 is 14 amino acids long. CDR3 sequence (DNA): TGTGCCAGCTCACCCGCCTACCCCACCGGGGAGCTGTTTTTT. Encoded protein: CASSPAYPTGELFF.

This chain links TRBV20-1 with TRBJ2-7; tentative D call: TRBD2 (5 bases). Per germline, CDR1 DFQATT and CDR2 SNEGSKA (reference sequence). V was trimmed by 3 bases and J by 6 bases, leaving 9 bases between them. The CDR3 totals 11 residues. The CDR3 sequence is CSARAGGEQYF. Here the CDR3 DNA reads TGCAGTGCTAGGGCGGGTGGCGAGCAGTACTTC.

The chain uses TRBV4-1 and TRBJ2-7; TRBD2 matches 7 bases. CDR1 is MGHRA, CDR2 YSYEKL, per germline. V shed 4 bases and J 4 bases; nucleotides not matched to a gene: 7. CDR3 length: 14 residues. The CDR3 DNA follows: TGCGCCAGCAGCCGCAGCGGGGATGAATACGAGCAGTACTTC. Encoded protein: CASSRSGDEYEQYF.

The rearrangement uses TRBV6-5 and TRBJ2-1; TRBD1 matches at 7 bases. Germline assignment: CDR1 MNHEY and CDR2 SVGAGI. Germline trimming cut 3 bases from V and 0 bases from J; bases unmatched to any gene: 5. The CDR3 runs 16 residues. The CDR3 bases are TGTGCCAGCAGTTATGACAGGGCGAGCTCCTACAATGAGCAGTTCTTC. Translated, it gives CASSYDRASSYNEQFF.

V gene TRBV15 combines with J gene TRBJ1-2; D remains ambiguous. Germline lookup yields CDR1 LNHNV and CDR2 YYDKDF (reference sequence). Deletions cut 0 bases from V and 8 bases from J, with 22 bases between. This CDR3 contains 17 residues. The CDR3 nucleotides are TGTGCCACCAGCAGAGATCTGGTAGCGGGAGGGAGTACGGGCTACACCTTC. Translated: CATSRDLVAGGSTGYTF.

The chain has TRBV9 and TRBJ2-1, with 10 bases lining up with TRBD2. Losses at the gene ends were 4 bases for V and 3 bases for J; bases not matched to a gene: 7. Germline V gives CDR1 SGDLS, CDR2 YYNGEE. There are 16 residues in the CDR3. The DNA of the CDR3 is TGTGCCAGCAGCCCCCCTACTAGCGGGATCTACAATGAGCAGTTCTTC. The encoded protein is CASSPPTSGIYNEQFF.

The chain couples TRBV3-1 (or the pseudogene TRBV3-2) to TRBJ2-3, with no clear D. With 3 bases removed from V and 5 bases from J, the gap between germline ends came to 12 bases. Per germline, CDR1 LGHDT and CDR2 YNNKEL (reference sequence). The CDR3 totals 14 residues. In DNA, the CDR3 is TGTGCCAGCAGCCAGCACCACAGCCAAGATACGCAGTATTTT. Its translation is CASSQHHSQDTQYF.

This clone was recorded once. This chain uses TRBV28 with TRBJ1-2, with 7 bases aligning to TRBD1. The V and J ends lost 4 bases and 2 bases, in that order; junction bases with no gene match: 19. CDR3 size: 19 residues. CDR1 is MDHEN, CDR2 SYDVKM, per germline. CDR3 sequence reads: CASSSNPRTGTLSNYGYTF. CDR3 sequence (DNA): TGTGCCAGCAGTTCAAACCCGCGGACAGGTACTCTTTCCAACTATGGCTACACCTTC.

This rearrangement joins TRBV5-1 to TRBJ2-1; 9 nucleotides line up with TRBD2. The CDR3 has 17 amino acids. The V gene end was trimmed by 2 bases and the J gene end by 0 bases; junction bases not matched to a gene: 6. CDR1 is SGHRS and CDR2 is YFSETQ in the germline V gene. CDR3 coding DNA: TGCGCCAGCAGCTTTCTAGCGGGACTAAGCTCCTACAATGAGCAGTTCTTC. As protein: CASSFLAGLSSYNEQFF.

The sample holds many counts of this clone. J is TRBJ2-7 and V is TRBV24-1; 8 nucleotides match TRBD2. CDR1 is KGHDR, CDR2 SFDVKD, per germline. The CDR3 loop spans 15 amino acids. The ends lost 1 base at V and 0 bases at J; junction bases unmatched: 1. The CDR3 DNA follows: TGTGCCACCAGTGATTTAGCGGGAGCCTCCTACGAGCAGTACTTC. It yields the protein CATSDLAGASYEQYF.

The V and J genes are TRBV18 and TRBJ2-2; 11 nucleotides match TRBD2. Germline trimming cut 6 bases from V and 1 base from J; bases unmatched to any gene: 4. Per the germline V gene, CDR1 is KGHSH and CDR2 is LQKENI. The CDR3 is made up of 16 amino acids. The CDR3 DNA reads as TGTGCCAGCTCCCTAGCGGGAGGCCGGAACACCGGGGAGCTGTTTTTT. Amino acid sequence: CASSLAGGRNTGELFF.

This chain uses TRBV7-2 with TRBJ2-2; unclear D gene. The CDR3 extends over 13 amino acids. The V and J ends lost 4 bases and 3 bases respectively, with 6 bases between them. CDR1 and CDR2 (germline): SGHTA, FQGNSA. The DNA for the CDR3 is TGTGCCAGCAGCTCACAGTACACCGGGGAGCTGTTTTTT. Its protein is CASSSQYTGELFF.

The chain has TRBV2 and TRBJ2-7, with D possibly TRBD2 on 5 matching bases. The ends were cut back, 7 bases at V and 2 bases at J, with 12 bases in the middle. Germline V gives CDR1 SNHLY, CDR2 FYNNEI. This CDR3 has 13 amino acids. CDR3 in amino acids: CASTVGAPYEQYF. The DNA for the CDR3 is TGTGCCAGCACTGTGGGAGCACCCTACGAGCAGTACTTC.